The rows below give T cell receptor beta chains drawn from one sample of a study of CD8+ T cells in alopecia areata. Using immunoSEQ multiplex PCR, the repertoire was profiled, and TCRdb retains in-frame clones only, with some absent. The data contain 75,000 to 80,000 clones, around 65% of them seen just once; the ten biggest clones take up 23%. The sample was CD8+ T cells sorted from blood, taken at week 24, from a patient treated with tofacitinib. The receptors come from a human donor with alopecia areata. Each CDR3 is given with its conserved first and last residue. Fields, in order: V gene, clone size, CDR3 length, D gene, J gene, CDR3 DNA, CDR3 protein. The D gene is left open where the match is weak. Only some rows state a clone size, as once, few, many or a class for expanded clones.

v_gene: TRBV5-4; abundance: -; len: 14; d_gene: -; j_gene: TRBJ2-7; CDR3nt: TGTGCCAGCAGCTCAACGGACAGCCCAGACGAGCAGTACTTC; CDR3aa: CASSSTDSPDEQYF
v_gene: TRBV6-1; abundance: -; len: 15; d_gene: TRBD1; j_gene: TRBJ2-7; CDR3nt: TGTGCCAGCAGTGAAGAACAGGGGAGTTACGACGAGCAGTACTTC; CDR3aa: CASSEEQGSYDEQYF
v_gene: TRBV4-1; abundance: once; len: 14; d_gene: -; j_gene: TRBJ2-1; CDR3nt: TGCGCCAGCAGCCAAGATCCGTCCTCTAATGAGCAGTTCTTC; CDR3aa: CASSQDPSSNEQFF
v_gene: TRBV5-1; abundance: -; len: 16; d_gene: TRBD1; j_gene: TRBJ2-5; CDR3nt: TGCGCCAGCAGCAGCACAGGGGAATCCTACCAAGAGACCCAGTACTTC; CDR3aa: CASSSTGESYQETQYF
v_gene: TRBV4-1; abundance: -; len: 14; d_gene: -; j_gene: TRBJ2-1; CDR3nt: TGCGCCAGCAGCCAAGATTCCTCCTACAATGAGCAGTTCTTC; CDR3aa: CASSQDSSYNEQFF
v_gene: TRBV5-1; abundance: many; len: 14; d_gene: TRBD1; j_gene: TRBJ1-1; CDR3nt: TGCGCCAGCAGCTCAGGGGGCGGAGGGCAAGAAGCTTTCTTT; CDR3aa: CASSSGGGGQEAFF
v_gene: TRBV6-5; abundance: -; len: 12; d_gene: TRBD2; j_gene: TRBJ2-3; CDR3nt: TGTGCCAGCAGGCCTATGAGCGGGGGTGCGTATTTT; CDR3aa: CASRPMSGGAYF
v_gene: TRBV7-9; abundance: -; len: 14; d_gene: TRBD1; j_gene: TRBJ1-2; CDR3nt: TGTGCCAGCAGGCCAACAGGGGGCACAGATGGCTACACCTTC; CDR3aa: CASRPTGGTDGYTF
v_gene: TRBV29-1; abundance: -; len: 13; d_gene: TRBD2; j_gene: TRBJ2-5; CDR3nt: TGCAGCGGTGGGGATGGGGGGGAAGAGACCCAGTACTTC; CDR3aa: CSGGDGGEETQYF
v_gene: TRBV7-9; abundance: -; len: 12; d_gene: -; j_gene: TRBJ1-5; CDR3nt: TGTGCCGTCGAGACCGAAAATCAGCCCCAGCATTTT; CDR3aa: CAVETENQPQHF
v_gene: TRBV27; abundance: -; len: 15; d_gene: TRBD2; j_gene: TRBJ2-1; CDR3nt: TGTGCCAGCAGACCAGCGGGGGGGCTTTTGGATGAGCAGTTCTTC; CDR3aa: CASRPAGGLLDEQFF
v_gene: TRBV27; abundance: -; len: 14; d_gene: TRBD1; j_gene: TRBJ1-1; CDR3nt: TGTGCCAGCAGTTCTATAAGGGGGCCGGGTGAAGCTTTCTTT; CDR3aa: CASSSIRGPGEAFF
v_gene: TRBV11-2; abundance: -; len: 15; d_gene: TRBD1; j_gene: TRBJ2-1; CDR3nt: TGTGCCAGCAGCTCCCCAGGGGGCGCCAACAATGAGCAGTTCTTC; CDR3aa: CASSSPGGANNEQFF
v_gene: TRBV5-1; abundance: -; len: 16; d_gene: -; j_gene: TRBJ1-2; CDR3nt: TGCGCCAGCAGCTTGCCTCCCCAGGGAGCTAACTATGGCTACACCTTC; CDR3aa: CASSLPPQGANYGYTF
v_gene: TRBV4-3; abundance: -; len: 19; d_gene: TRBD2; j_gene: TRBJ2-7; CDR3nt: TGCGCCAGCAGCCAAGATATCCCCGGGACTAGCGTAAACTCCTACGAGCAGTACTTC; CDR3aa: CASSQDIPGTSVNSYEQYF
v_gene: TRBV9; abundance: -; len: 17; d_gene: -; j_gene: TRBJ2-3; CDR3nt: TGTGCCAGCACGGGCGGTGGCGGGGCGCACCTCACAGATACGCAGTATTTT; CDR3aa: CASTGGGGAHLTDTQYF
v_gene: TRBV28; abundance: -; len: 13; d_gene: -; j_gene: TRBJ2-7; CDR3nt: TGTGCCAGCAGTTTATCGGGGGGCGAAGAGCAGTACTTC; CDR3aa: CASSLSGGEEQYF
v_gene: TRBV29-1; abundance: -; len: 12; d_gene: -; j_gene: TRBJ1-3; CDR3nt: TGCAGCGTTGAAGATCAGGGAAACACCATATATTTT; CDR3aa: CSVEDQGNTIYF
v_gene: TRBV7-4; abundance: -; len: 17; d_gene: TRBD1; j_gene: TRBJ1-3; CDR3nt: TGTGCCAGCAGCTTCGAGCCCGGACAGGAGGCTGGAAACACCATATATTTT; CDR3aa: CASSFEPGQEAGNTIYF
v_gene: TRBV30; abundance: -; len: 18; d_gene: TRBD1; j_gene: TRBJ1-5; CDR3nt: TGTGCCTGGAGTGTCTTCTCCCCGGACAGGCGTTTTAATCAGCCCCAGCATTTT; CDR3aa: CAWSVFSPDRRFNQPQHF
v_gene: TRBV6-1; abundance: -; len: 13; d_gene: -; j_gene: TRBJ2-3; CDR3nt: TGTGCCACCCCCAGGGCTAGCACAGATACGCAGTATTTT; CDR3aa: CATPRASTDTQYF
v_gene: TRBV9; abundance: many; len: 16; d_gene: -; j_gene: TRBJ2-1; CDR3nt: TGTGCCAGCAGCGTCGGTCGTGGGGACGCCTACAATGAGCAGTTCTTC; CDR3aa: CASSVGRGDAYNEQFF
v_gene: TRBV2; abundance: -; len: 13; d_gene: TRBD1; j_gene: TRBJ1-2; CDR3nt: TGTGCCAGCAAAGACAAAACAGGGGATGCCTACACCTTC; CDR3aa: CASKDKTGDAYTF
v_gene: TRBV19; abundance: -; len: 14; d_gene: -; j_gene: TRBJ2-7; CDR3nt: TGTGCCAGTAGTGCTTCGGGGGCGGCCTACGAGCAGTACTTC; CDR3aa: CASSASGAAYEQYF
v_gene: TRBV4-3; abundance: -; len: 14; d_gene: -; j_gene: TRBJ2-2; CDR3nt: TGCGCCAGCAGCTCAGGGAGCGTTACCGGGGAGCTGTTTTTT; CDR3aa: CASSSGSVTGELFF
v_gene: TRBV29-1; abundance: few; len: 15; d_gene: -; j_gene: TRBJ2-2; CDR3nt: TGCAGCGTTGAACAGGACACCTCGAACACCGGGGAGCTGTTTTTT; CDR3aa: CSVEQDTSNTGELFF
v_gene: TRBV7-9; abundance: few; len: 11; d_gene: -; j_gene: TRBJ2-7; CDR3nt: TGTGCCAGCAGCTCCCACAGTGAGCAGTACTTC; CDR3aa: CASSSHSEQYF
v_gene: TRBV11-2; abundance: -; len: 15; d_gene: TRBD1; j_gene: TRBJ2-7; CDR3nt: TGTGCCAGCACCCTCGGACAGGGTGTTCACTACGAGCAGTACTTC; CDR3aa: CASTLGQGVHYEQYF
v_gene: TRBV19; abundance: once; len: 14; d_gene: -; j_gene: TRBJ1-5; CDR3nt: TGTGCCAGTAGTATGTCAGGGGCGGGTCAGCCCCAGCATTTT; CDR3aa: CASSMSGAGQPQHF
v_gene: TRBV25-1; abundance: -; len: 15; d_gene: TRBD1; j_gene: TRBJ2-7; CDR3nt: TGTGCCAGCAGAACCGGGACAGGCCGTTTCTACGAGCAGTACTTC; CDR3aa: CASRTGTGRFYEQYF
v_gene: TRBV7-3; abundance: few; len: 15; d_gene: TRBD2; j_gene: TRBJ2-5; CDR3nt: TGTGCCAGCAGCATCGGGACTAGCGCCCAAGAGACCCAGTACTTC; CDR3aa: CASSIGTSAQETQYF
v_gene: TRBV7-2; abundance: -; len: 15; d_gene: -; j_gene: TRBJ1-2; CDR3nt: TGTGCCAGCAGCCTCCTCCGGACAGACGCATATGGCTACACCTTC; CDR3aa: CASSLLRTDAYGYTF
v_gene: TRBV29-1; abundance: -; len: 13; d_gene: -; j_gene: TRBJ1-2; CDR3nt: TGCAGCGTCCATGGGGCGACTAACTATGGCTACACCTTC; CDR3aa: CSVHGATNYGYTF
v_gene: TRBV27; abundance: -; len: 14; d_gene: -; j_gene: TRBJ1-2; CDR3nt: TGTGCCAGCACCCCGGTACAGGGCAACTATGGCTACACCTTC; CDR3aa: CASTPVQGNYGYTF
v_gene: TRBV5-6; abundance: once; len: 15; d_gene: -; j_gene: TRBJ1-1; CDR3nt: TGTGCCAGCAGCTTGGTGGCCGGGACCACCACTGAAGCTTTCTTT; CDR3aa: CASSLVAGTTTEAFF
v_gene: TRBV7-9; abundance: few; len: 15; d_gene: -; j_gene: TRBJ1-2; CDR3nt: TGTGCCAGCAGCTTATTTCGGGACATGGCAACTGGCTACACCTTC; CDR3aa: CASSLFRDMATGYTF
v_gene: TRBV7-9; abundance: once; len: 14; d_gene: -; j_gene: TRBJ2-5; CDR3nt: TGTGCCAGCAGCCCAGTAGCCCGTGAAGAGACCCAGTACTTC; CDR3aa: CASSPVAREETQYF
v_gene: TRBV27; abundance: once; len: 18; d_gene: -; j_gene: TRBJ1-2; CDR3nt: TGTGCCAGCAGTTTAGGCCCTCCCCACGCACTGGCGGACTATGGCTACACCTTC; CDR3aa: CASSLGPPHALADYGYTF
v_gene: TRBV7-3; abundance: -; len: 15; d_gene: TRBD1; j_gene: TRBJ2-7; CDR3nt: TGTGCCAGCAGCTTAAGTCGGACAGGGGTCCACGAGCAGTACTTC; CDR3aa: CASSLSRTGVHEQYF
v_gene: TRBV11-1; abundance: -; len: 13; d_gene: -; j_gene: TRBJ2-5; CDR3nt: TGTGCCAGCAGCCACCAAGGCGTCGAGACCCAGTACTTC; CDR3aa: CASSHQGVETQYF
v_gene: TRBV7-9; abundance: -; len: 12; d_gene: -; j_gene: TRBJ2-3; CDR3nt: TGTGCCAGCAGCGGTTATAAAGATACGCAGTATTTT; CDR3aa: CASSGYKDTQYF
v_gene: TRBV4-1; abundance: -; len: 14; d_gene: TRBD2; j_gene: TRBJ2-5; CDR3nt: TGCGCCAGCAGCCAAGGAACTAGCGGGTGGACCCAGTACTTC; CDR3aa: CASSQGTSGWTQYF
v_gene: TRBV6-1; abundance: -; len: 12; d_gene: -; j_gene: TRBJ2-7; CDR3nt: TGTGCCAGCAGTGAATGGGCCTACGAGCAGTACTTC; CDR3aa: CASSEWAYEQYF
v_gene: TRBV6-5; abundance: -; len: 14; d_gene: -; j_gene: TRBJ2-1; CDR3nt: TGTGCCAGCAGCCTTAGGGAAGCCTACAATGAGCAGTTCTTC; CDR3aa: CASSLREAYNEQFF
v_gene: TRBV7-8; abundance: -; len: 15; d_gene: -; j_gene: TRBJ2-1; CDR3nt: TGTGCCAGCAGCTTGGAGAGGGTTCGCGACAATGAGCAGTTCTTC; CDR3aa: CASSLERVRDNEQFF
v_gene: TRBV5-1; abundance: -; len: 14; d_gene: -; j_gene: TRBJ1-1; CDR3nt: TGCGCCAGCAGGAAGGGGGAATTGAACACTGAAGCTTTCTTT; CDR3aa: CASRKGELNTEAFF
v_gene: TRBV5-6; abundance: -; len: 12; d_gene: -; j_gene: TRBJ1-6; CDR3nt: TGTGCCAGCAGCTTGCTCAACTCACCCCTCCACTTT; CDR3aa: CASSLLNSPLHF
v_gene: TRBV25-1; abundance: -; len: 11; d_gene: -; j_gene: TRBJ2-1; CDR3nt: TGTGCCAGCAGCGAGGGGAGTGAGCAGTTCTTC; CDR3aa: CASSEGSEQFF
v_gene: TRBV5-1; abundance: -; len: 14; d_gene: -; j_gene: TRBJ1-1; CDR3nt: TGCGCCAGCAGGTACAGGGAAATGAACACTGAAGCTTTCTTT; CDR3aa: CASRYREMNTEAFF